What follows are 26 T cell receptor beta chains derived from one specimen sequenced in a study of blood T cell repertoires in COVID-19. The table came from immunoSEQ multiplex PCR; TCRdb's copy has only in-frame clones and leaves some out. The sample lists 99,000 or so clones, around 84% occurring once. Sequencing was done on a sample of peripheral blood. These receptors all stem from a woman older than 75 with acute or convalescent COVID-19.

This chain connects TRBV5-1 to TRBJ2-7; 7 bases align to TRBD2. J gave up 3 bases and V 9 bases, and 9 bases lay outside the gene matches. The CDR3 covers 13 residues. Germline assignment: CDR1 SGHRS and CDR2 YFSETQ. CDR3 protein: CATKREPGYEQYF. The CDR3 DNA reads TGCGCCACTAAGCGGGAACCGGGCTACGAGCAGTACTTC.

This clone was counted once. V and J are TRBV10-1 and TRBJ2-7, with a weak D call TRBD2 (5 bases). The CDR3 extends over 16 amino acids. Germline V gene data show CDR1 as WNHNN and CDR2 as SYGVQD (reference sequence). V lost 0 bases, J lost 0 bases, and 12 bases lay in between. The DNA for the CDR3 is TGCGCCAGCAGTGAGTCGATGGCGGGTCGCTCCTACGAGCAGTACTTC. This sequence encodes CASSESMAGRSYEQYF.

This chain joins TRBV29-1 and TRBJ2-6, with D uncertain. Germline V CDR1 and CDR2: SQVTM, ANQGSEA. The CDR3 consists of 14 residues. Trimming pared 6 bases from V and 2 bases from J, leaving 11 bases between. DNA of the CDR3: TGCAGCGTGTGGTCTGGCACTGGGGCCAACGTCCTGACTTTC. As protein: CSVWSGTGANVLTF.

The sample holds a few counts of this clone. The J gene is TRBJ2-1, the V gene TRBV5-1; tentative D call: TRBD1 (5 bases). Germline V gene lookup returns CDR1 SGHRS and CDR2 YFSETQ. Trimming pared 8 bases from V and 8 bases from J, leaving 20 bases between. The CDR3 loop spans 14 amino acids. CDR3: CASRWGGASDEQFF. The DNA of the CDR3 is TGCGCCAGTCGTTGGGGTGGGGCATCAGATGAGCAGTTCTTC.

CDR3 in amino acids: CATSQTRAATFNEQFF. In DNA form, the CDR3 reads TGTGCCACCAGTCAGACCAGGGCGGCTACCTTCAATGAGCAGTTCTTC. This rearrangement joins TRBV24-1 to TRBJ2-1, with D tentatively TRBD1 (5 bases). Germline CDR1 and CDR2: KGHDR and SFDVKD. Between the trimmed V and J ends, which lost 6 bases and 6 bases, there was a span of 20 bases. CDR3 length: 16 residues.

The chain uses TRBV19 and TRBJ1-5; D might be TRBD1 (5 bases). This CDR3 is built from 15 residues. Trimming removed 5 bases from V and 2 bases from J, with 13 bases in between. The germline V gene has CDR1 LNHDA and CDR2 SQIVND (reference sequence). The CDR3 bases are TGTGCCAGTAGTGACGGGGACTTTCGCAATCAGCCCCAGCATTTT. Amino acid sequence: CASSDGDFRNQPQHF.

This chain joins TRBV6-5 and TRBJ2-7, with 9 bases matching TRBD1. This CDR3 spans 14 amino acids. V shed 5 bases and J 4 bases; nucleotides not matched to a gene: 6. Germline V gives CDR1 MNHEY, CDR2 SVGAGI. The CDR3 protein is CASSPGTGKYEQYF. The CDR3, as DNA: TGTGCCAGCAGTCCCGGGACAGGGAAGTACGAGCAGTACTTC.

On this clone: The same CDR3 arises from other DNA sequences in this sample as well. As DNA, the CDR3 is TGTGCCAGCAGCCAAGATCTTGGAGGGAGAGGCTACACCTTC. Its protein product is CASSQDLGGRGYTF. The chain recombines TRBV3-1 (or the pseudogene TRBV3-2) with TRBJ1-2; no definite D call. The CDR3 is 14 amino acids. Trimming took 0 bases from V and 8 from J, leaving 13 bases between them. Germline V CDR1 and CDR2: LGHDT, YNNKEL (reference sequence).

This clone came up once. This CDR3 is CAWKKEGDSPLHF. For the CDR3, the DNA is TGTGCCTGGAAGAAGGAGGGCGATTCACCCCTCCACTTT. The rearrangement uses TRBV30 and TRBJ1-6; no clear D gene. Germline V gives CDR1 GTSNPN, CDR2 SVGIG (reference sequence). The CDR3 length is 13 residues. V lost 4 bases to trimming and J lost 8 bases, with 12 bases between them.

The chain combines TRBV10-2 with TRBJ2-7, with D perhaps TRBD1 (6 bases). Germline V gene sequence: CDR1 WSHSY, CDR2 SAAADI. The V and J ends lost 7 bases and 0 bases respectively, with 10 bases between them. The CDR3 is made up of 13 amino acids. The CDR3 DNA reads as TGCGCCAGCAACCTAGGGGGCTCCTACGAGCAGTACTTC. It codes for CASNLGGSYEQYF.

This chain joins TRBV30 and TRBJ1-2; tentatively, D is TRBD1 (6 bases). The ends were cut back, 8 bases at V and 6 bases at J, with 25 bases in the middle. CDR1 and CDR2 (germline): GTSNPN, SVGIG (reference sequence). The CDR3 has 15 amino acids. The CDR3 nucleotides read TGTGCCGTGATCCGGTCAGGGGTCTCCTTGAATGGCTACACCTTC. As protein: CAVIRSGVSLNGYTF.

This rearrangement joins TRBV11-2 to TRBJ1-1; D unresolved. The CDR3 covers 11 residues. The germline V and J ends were trimmed by 5 bases and 5 bases, with 6 bases remaining between them. Germline lookup yields CDR1 SGHAT and CDR2 FQNNGV. The CDR3 region is CASSPRTEAFF. CDR3 in DNA: TGTGCCAGCAGCCCCAGAACTGAAGCTTTCTTT.

This chain joins TRBV24-1 and TRBJ2-5; possible D gene TRBD2, 5 bases. Germline V lookup: CDR1 KGHDR, CDR2 SFDVKD. Trimming shortened V by 3 bases and J by 5 bases, and 6 bases separated the two germline ends. This CDR3 comprises 12 residues. The CDR3 nucleotides read TGTGCCACCAGTGATCGAGGGGAGACCCAGTACTTC. It is translated as CATSDRGETQYF.

The rearrangement links TRBV28 to TRBJ1-1; TRBD1 matches at 10 bases. The germline gives CDR1 MDHEN, CDR2 SYDVKM. V was pared by 6 bases and J by 2 bases, with 6 bases of the junction left unmatched. The CDR3 is 15 residues long. CDR3 sequence: CASRWGDRGNTEAFF. The CDR3 DNA is TGTGCCAGCAGGTGGGGGGACAGGGGTAACACTGAAGCTTTCTTT.

The chain has TRBV6-1 and TRBJ2-1; 9 bases are shared with TRBD1. The CDR3 spans 15 residues. V trimming: 3 bases; J trimming: 7 bases; junction bases outside the gene matches: 7. Germline CDR1 reads MNHNS; CDR2 reads SASEGT. In DNA form, the CDR3 reads TGTGCCAGCAGTGAGACAGGGGGTCCTCCAAATGAGCAGTTCTTC. This translates into CASSETGGPPNEQFF.

A word on this clone: One end of the junction fails to match germline, which may point to a read error. V and J are TRBV7-2 and TRBJ2-3, with 9 bases aligning to TRBD1. The CDR3 contains 11 residues. Germline CDR1 reads SGHTA; CDR2 reads FQGNSA. The CDR3 DNA reads TGTGCCAGCAGCCAGGACAGGGGTTTGGATTTT. It is translated as CASSQDRGLDF.

V and J are TRBV10-1 and TRBJ2-1; weak D call: TRBD1 (6 bases). The CDR3 is 15 amino acids. Trimming pared 4 bases from V and 9 bases from J, leaving 19 bases between. Germline CDR1 WNHNN, CDR2 SYGVQD (reference sequence). CDR3 coding DNA: TGCGCCAGCAGTGCTCTGGGGGACACGGATGCTGAGCAGTTCTTC. Protein: CASSALGDTDAEQFF.

This chain connects TRBV28 to TRBJ1-5, with 9 bases that match TRBD1. Trimming cost V 2 bases and J 5 bases; bases outside gene matches: 4. The CDR3 spans 15 residues. CDR1 is MDHEN, CDR2 SYDVKM, per germline. CDR3 residues: CASSLGDREHQPQHF. CDR3 sequence (DNA): TGTGCCAGCAGTTTAGGGGACAGGGAACATCAGCCCCAGCATTTT. The whole variable domain, filled in from reference TRBV28 and TRBJ1-5, reads DVKVTQSSRYLVKRTGEKVFLECVQDMDHENMFWYRQDPGLGLRLIYFSYDVKMKEKGDIPEGYSVSREKKERFSLILESASTNQTSMYLCASSLGDREHQPQHFGDGTRLSIL.

The chain couples TRBV15 to TRBJ2-2; D uncertain. The CDR3 runs to 15 residues. The germline V gene encodes CDR1 LNHNV and CDR2 YYDKDF (reference sequence). V lost 0 bases and J 1 base, leaving 6 bases between the germline ends. The CDR3: CATSRDRRNTGELFF. CDR3 nucleotide sequence: TGTGCCACCAGCAGAGATCGGAGGAACACCGGGGAGCTGTTTTTT.

The chain couples TRBV29-1 to TRBJ1-2; no clear D. Trimming left V 7 bases short and J 5 bases short, with 14 bases between. Germline CDR1 reads SQVTM; CDR2 reads ANQGSEA. The CDR3 is 12 residues long. The CDR3 sequence is CSANDILYGYTF. The CDR3 DNA reads TGCAGCGCCAATGACATTTTATATGGCTACACCTTC.

The chain is built from TRBV2 and TRBJ1-1; TRBD1 agrees at 7 bases. V dropped 6 bases and J dropped 4; count of bases not matched to a gene: 8. In germline, CDR1 is SNHLY, CDR2 FYNNEI. This CDR3 has 14 amino acids. The CDR3 DNA reads TGTGCCAGCAGGTCTCAGGGGGGCGTCACTGAAGCTTTCTTT. Its translation: CASRSQGGVTEAFF.

This chain links TRBV5-4 with TRBJ2-5; D unresolved. The CDR3 covers 13 residues. V was shortened by 2 bases and J by 7 bases, with 12 bases between the two germline ends. Germline CDR1 reads SGHNT; CDR2 reads YYREEE (reference sequence). The chain's CDR3 is CASSFDGLVTQYF. CDR3 coding DNA: TGTGCCAGCAGCTTCGACGGCCTAGTGACCCAGTACTTC.

The chain carries TRBV6-1 and TRBJ1-5; 7 bases fit TRBD1. CDR3 size: 11 residues. The V and J ends lost 3 bases and 14 bases, in that order; junction bases with no gene match: 4. In germline, CDR1 is MNHNS, CDR2 SASEGT. The DNA of the CDR3 is TGTGCCAGCAGTGATAGAGACAGGGAGCATTTT. Protein: CASSDRDREHF.

J is TRBJ1-4 and V is TRBV28; 7 nucleotides line up with TRBD1. J was trimmed by 4 bases and V by 6 bases; bases with no gene match: 5. The germline gives CDR1 MDHEN, CDR2 SYDVKM. The CDR3 runs 14 residues. DNA of the CDR3: TGTGCCAGCAGCGCGACAGGGTTTAATGAAAAACTGTTTTTT. Protein: CASSATGFNEKLFF.

This chain links TRBV18 with TRBJ2-7; possibly TRBD2 for D (6 bases). The CDR3 sequence is 15 residues long. The germline V gene encodes CDR1 KGHSH and CDR2 LQKENI. V was cut by 3 bases and J by 0 bases, with 12 bases left in between. Written as DNA, the CDR3 is TGTGCCAGCTCACCCGGGGCGGGGAGCTCCTACGAGCAGTACTTC. As protein: CASSPGAGSSYEQYF.

This clone was seen just once. The V call is TRBV2, the J call TRBJ2-3, with D possibly being TRBD2 (6 bases). CDR1 is SNHLY, CDR2 FYNNEI, per germline. The CDR3 runs 12 residues. The ends were cut back, 11 bases at V and 6 bases at J, with 15 bases in the middle. CDR3 coding DNA: TGTGCCGCGGGGCTCTCGGGCGATACGCAGTATTTT. It is translated as CAAGLSGDTQYF.